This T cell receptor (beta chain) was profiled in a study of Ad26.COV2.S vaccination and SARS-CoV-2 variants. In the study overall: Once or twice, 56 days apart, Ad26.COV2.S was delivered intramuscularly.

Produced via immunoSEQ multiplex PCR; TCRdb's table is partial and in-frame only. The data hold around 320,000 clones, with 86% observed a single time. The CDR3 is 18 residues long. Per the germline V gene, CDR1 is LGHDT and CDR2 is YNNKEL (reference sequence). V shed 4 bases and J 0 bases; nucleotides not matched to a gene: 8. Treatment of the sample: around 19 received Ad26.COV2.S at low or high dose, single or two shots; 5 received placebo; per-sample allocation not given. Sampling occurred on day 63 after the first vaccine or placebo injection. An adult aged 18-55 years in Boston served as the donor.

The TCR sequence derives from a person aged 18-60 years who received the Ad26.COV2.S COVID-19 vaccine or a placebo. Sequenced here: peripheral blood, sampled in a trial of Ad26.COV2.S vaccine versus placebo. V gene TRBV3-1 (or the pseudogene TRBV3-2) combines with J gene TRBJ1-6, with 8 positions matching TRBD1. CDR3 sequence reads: CASSRPGTGYSYNSPLHF. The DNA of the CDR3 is TGTGCCAGCAGCCGCCCCGGGACAGGATACTCCTATAATTCACCCCTCCACTTT.